Listed here are 13 T cell receptor beta chains from one sample, sequenced in a study of T cells in narcolepsy. Generated by immunoSEQ multiplex PCR, the TCRdb table keeps only in-frame clones and is missing some. The sample shows over 25,000 clones, around 78% of them seen only once. Sequencing used CD45RA- memory CD4+ T cells from PBMCs. Every receptor here comes from a human donor with narcolepsy.

CDR3 sequence reads: CASRHHQGKSYEQYF. The CDR3 region has the DNA TGTGCCAGCAGGCACCATCAGGGGAAGAGCTACGAGCAGTACTTC. The chain carries TRBV6-5 and TRBJ2-7; weak D call: TRBD1 (6 bases). This CDR3 is 15 amino acids long. Germline assignment: CDR1 MNHEY and CDR2 SVGAGI. V was shortened by 6 bases and J by 3 bases, with 18 bases between the two germline ends.

CDR3 in amino acids: CASSELAPGRYEQYF. The CDR3 coding sequence is TGTGCCAGCAGTGAACTCGCCCCTGGTCGATACGAGCAGTACTTC. The chain links TRBV6-1 to TRBJ2-7; no clear D gene. The CDR3 loop spans 15 amino acids. V dropped 2 bases and J dropped 4 bases, with 15 bases sitting between them. The germline V gene encodes CDR1 MNHNS and CDR2 SASEGT.

The J gene is TRBJ2-2, the V gene TRBV4-1; 7 bases match TRBD1. This CDR3 has 17 amino acids. CDR1 MGHRA and CDR2 YSYEKL come from the germline V gene. The V segment lost 1 base and the J segment 7 bases; nucleotides outside the gene matches: 12. As DNA, the CDR3 is TGCGCCAGCAGCCAAGGGGTAGGGGGCGCGTTGGTCGGGGAGCTGTTTTTT. It codes for CASSQGVGGALVGELFF.

The V gene is TRBV30, the J gene TRBJ2-5; D is uncertain. The J call is uncertain, as TRBJ2-7 better fits the DNA end. The CDR3 length is 11 residues. Germline V CDR1 and CDR2: GTSNPN, SVGIG (reference sequence). The CDR3 sequence: CAWSVKYEQYF. The CDR3 coding sequence is TGTGCCTGGAGTGTAAAGTACGAGCAGTACTTC.

CDR3 loop: CASSQGIRGNTIYF. The CDR3, as DNA: TGTGCCAGCAGCCAAGGGATCCGGGGAAACACCATATATTTT. The V gene is TRBV4-2, the J gene TRBJ1-3; D unresolved. The CDR3 is 14 residues long. Germline loops: CDR1 LGHNA, CDR2 YNFKEQ. Trimming took off 1 base at V and 4 bases at J, with 8 bases between the two ends.

The chain is built from TRBV4-1 and TRBJ2-3; 9 bases align to TRBD2. Germline CDR1 is MGHRA and CDR2 is YSYEKL. J lost 2 bases, V lost 0 bases, and 12 bases had no gene match. There are 19 residues in the CDR3. The chain's CDR3 is CASSQESSGGSPFTDTQYF. CDR3 bases: TGCGCCAGCAGCCAAGAGTCCAGCGGGGGGTCCCCCTTCACAGATACGCAGTATTTT.

In this sample, this clone turned up once. The genes are TRBV11-3 and TRBJ2-1; 9 bases agree with TRBD2. Germline assignment: CDR1 SGHNT and CDR2 YENEEA. V dropped 7 bases and J dropped 6; count of bases not matched to a gene: 4. This CDR3 is 13 amino acids long. In DNA form, the CDR3 reads TGTGCCAGCAAAGGCGGGGGGGCCAATGAGCAGTTCTTC. Protein product: CASKGGGANEQFF.

The genes are TRBV7-2 and TRBJ2-7; 7 positions agree with TRBD2. The V and J ends lost 1 base and 3 bases, in that order; junction bases with no gene match: 3. Germline CDR1 and CDR2: SGHTA and FQGNSA. This CDR3 region has 14 residues. The CDR3 protein is CASSLGGRDYEQYF. The CDR3, as DNA: TGTGCCAGCAGCTTAGGGGGGAGGGACTACGAGCAGTACTTC.

V is TRBV6-1 and J is TRBJ2-3; 9 nucleotides align to TRBD1. The V and J ends lost 4 bases and 2 bases, in that order; junction bases with no gene match: 4. Germline-derived CDR1 and CDR2 are MNHNS and SASEGT. There are 15 residues in the CDR3. CDR3: CASSAGTGFTDTQYF. The DNA for the CDR3 is TGTGCCAGCAGTGCCGGGACAGGGTTCACAGATACGCAGTATTTT.

The J gene is TRBJ2-5, the V gene TRBV7-2; 8 nucleotides align to TRBD1. The CDR3 totals 16 residues. In germline, CDR1 is SGHTA, CDR2 FQGNSA. After removal of 3 bases from V and 4 bases from J, the junction contained 10 bases not matched to a gene. CDR3 coding DNA: TGTGCCAGCAGCTTGAGACCCGGGACAGGAAGAGAGACCCAGTACTTC. This gives the protein CASSLRPGTGRETQYF.

A remark on this clone: At the DNA level, this CDR3 is encoded by other sequences in the same sample as well. The chain couples TRBV7-2 to TRBJ1-2, with TRBD1 as a possible D gene (5 bases). Trimming left V 1 base short and J 3 bases short, with 9 bases between. Germline V CDR1 and CDR2: SGHTA, FQGNSA. The CDR3 is made up of 14 amino acids. In DNA form, the CDR3 reads TGTGCCAGCAGCTTAGGGGGCAGCGACTATGGCTACACCTTC. Translation gives CASSLGGSDYGYTF.

CDR3 bases: TGTGCCAGCAGCTTAGGACTAGCGGGTGAGACCCAGTACTTC. Translating gives CASSLGLAGETQYF. V is TRBV11-2 and J is TRBJ2-5; 10 bases are a match to TRBD2. CDR1 is SGHAT, CDR2 FQNNGV, per germline. J was trimmed by 5 bases and V by 1 base; bases with no gene match: 1. There are 14 residues in the CDR3.

V is TRBV7-2 and J is TRBJ1-3; D is possibly TRBD1 (5 bases). This CDR3 contains 16 residues. V dropped 1 base and J dropped 3 bases, with 13 bases sitting between them. Germline V gene sequence: CDR1 SGHTA, CDR2 FQGNSA. As DNA, the CDR3 is TGTGCCAGCAGCTTAGTCTCCGGGGCTGGTGGAAACACCATATATTTT. Its translation is CASSLVSGAGGNTIYF.